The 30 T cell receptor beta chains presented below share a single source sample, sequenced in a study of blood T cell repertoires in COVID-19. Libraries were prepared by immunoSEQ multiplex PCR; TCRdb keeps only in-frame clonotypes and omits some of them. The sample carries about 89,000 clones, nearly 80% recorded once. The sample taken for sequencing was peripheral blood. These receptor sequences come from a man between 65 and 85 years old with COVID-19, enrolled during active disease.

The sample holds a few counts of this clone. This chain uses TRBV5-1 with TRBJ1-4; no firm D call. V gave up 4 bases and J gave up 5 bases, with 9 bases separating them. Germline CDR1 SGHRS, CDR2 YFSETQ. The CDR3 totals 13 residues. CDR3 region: CASSLGSNEKLFF. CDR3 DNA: TGCGCCAGCAGCCTCGGTTCCAATGAAAAACTGTTTTTT.

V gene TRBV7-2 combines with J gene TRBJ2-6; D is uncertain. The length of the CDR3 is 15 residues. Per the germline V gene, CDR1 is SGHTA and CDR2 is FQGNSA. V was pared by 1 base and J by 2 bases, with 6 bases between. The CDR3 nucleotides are TGTGCCAGCAGCTTAGGTGTTACTGGGGCCAACGTCCTGACTTTC. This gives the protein CASSLGVTGANVLTF. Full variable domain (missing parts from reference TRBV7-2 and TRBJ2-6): GAGVSQSPSNKVTEKGKDVELRCDPISGHTALYWYRQSLGQGLEFLIYFQGNSAPDKSGLPSDRFSAERTGGSVSTLTIQRTQQEDSAVYLCASSLGVTGANVLTFGAGSRLTVL.

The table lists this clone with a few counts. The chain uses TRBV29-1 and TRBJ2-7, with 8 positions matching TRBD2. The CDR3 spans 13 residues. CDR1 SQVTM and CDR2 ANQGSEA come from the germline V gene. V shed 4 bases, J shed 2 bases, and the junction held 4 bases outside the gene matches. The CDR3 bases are TGCAGCGTTGCAATGGGACTAGCCTACGAGCAGTACTTC. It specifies CSVAMGLAYEQYF.

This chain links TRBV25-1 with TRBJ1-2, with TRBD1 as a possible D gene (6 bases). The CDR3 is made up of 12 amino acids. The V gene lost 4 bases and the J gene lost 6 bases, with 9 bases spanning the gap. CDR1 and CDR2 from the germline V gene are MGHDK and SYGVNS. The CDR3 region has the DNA TGTGCCAGCAGTGCGGACAGACATGGCTACACCTTC. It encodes CASSADRHGYTF.

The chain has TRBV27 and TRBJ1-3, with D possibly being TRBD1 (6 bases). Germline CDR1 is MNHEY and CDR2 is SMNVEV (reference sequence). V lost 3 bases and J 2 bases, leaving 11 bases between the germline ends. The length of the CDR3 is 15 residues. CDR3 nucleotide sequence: TGTGCCAGCAGTTTGGTGGGGGCTGCTGGAAACACCATATATTTT. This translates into CASSLVGAAGNTIYF.

The CDR3 coding sequence is TGTGCCAGCAGCCAAGCCCATCGACCGGGAATTAATGAAAAACTGTTTTTT. Translating gives CASSQAHRPGINEKLFF. The genes are TRBV14 and TRBJ1-4; no reliable D call. From germline, CDR1 is SGHDN and CDR2 FVKESK. The V gene lost 1 base and the J gene lost 4 bases, with 16 bases spanning the gap. The CDR3 spans 17 residues.

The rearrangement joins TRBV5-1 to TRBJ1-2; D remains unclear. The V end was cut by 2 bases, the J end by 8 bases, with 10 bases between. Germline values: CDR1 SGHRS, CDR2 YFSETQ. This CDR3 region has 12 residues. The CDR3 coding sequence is TGCGCCAGCAGCTTTGGCACCTCGGGCTACACCTTC. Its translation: CASSFGTSGYTF.

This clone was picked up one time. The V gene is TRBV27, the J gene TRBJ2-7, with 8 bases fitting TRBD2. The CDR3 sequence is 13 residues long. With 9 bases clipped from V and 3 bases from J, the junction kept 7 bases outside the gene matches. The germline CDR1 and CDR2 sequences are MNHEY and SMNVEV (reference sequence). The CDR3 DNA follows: TGTGCCAGTCGGGGGGGGAGACACTACGAGCAGTACTTC. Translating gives CASRGGRHYEQYF.

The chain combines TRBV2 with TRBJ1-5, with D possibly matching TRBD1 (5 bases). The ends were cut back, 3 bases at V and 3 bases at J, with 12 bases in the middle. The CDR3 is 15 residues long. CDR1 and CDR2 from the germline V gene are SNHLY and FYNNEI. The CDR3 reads CASSDPRETNQPQHF. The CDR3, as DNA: TGTGCCAGCAGTGACCCCAGGGAAACCAATCAGCCCCAGCATTTT.

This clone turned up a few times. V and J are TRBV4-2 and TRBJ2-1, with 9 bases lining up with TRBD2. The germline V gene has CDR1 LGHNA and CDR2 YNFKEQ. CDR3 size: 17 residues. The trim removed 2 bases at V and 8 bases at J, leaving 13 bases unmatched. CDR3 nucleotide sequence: TGTGCCAGCAGCCAATTGAGCTTAGCGGGAGTGAATGATGAGCAGTTCTTC. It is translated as CASSQLSLAGVNDEQFF.

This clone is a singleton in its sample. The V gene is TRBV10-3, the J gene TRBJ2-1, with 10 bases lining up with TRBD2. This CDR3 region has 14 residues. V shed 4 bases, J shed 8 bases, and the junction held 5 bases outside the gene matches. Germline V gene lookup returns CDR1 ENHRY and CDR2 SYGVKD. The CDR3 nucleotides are TGTGCCATCAGTGTTAGCGGGGGGTCAGATGAGCAGTTCTTC. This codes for CAISVSGGSDEQFF.

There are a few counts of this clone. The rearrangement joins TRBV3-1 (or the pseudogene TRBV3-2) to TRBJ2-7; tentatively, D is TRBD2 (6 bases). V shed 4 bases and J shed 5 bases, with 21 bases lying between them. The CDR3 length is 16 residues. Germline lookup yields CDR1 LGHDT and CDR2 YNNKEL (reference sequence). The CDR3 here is CASSRRMGLTGDEQYF. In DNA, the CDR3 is TGTGCCAGCAGCCGCCGGATGGGACTGACCGGCGACGAGCAGTACTTC.

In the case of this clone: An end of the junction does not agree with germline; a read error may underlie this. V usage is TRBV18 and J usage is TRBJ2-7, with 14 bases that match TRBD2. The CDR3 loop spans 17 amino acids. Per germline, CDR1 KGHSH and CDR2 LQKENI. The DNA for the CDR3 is TGTGCCAGCTCCCCACAGGTGGTGGGGACTAGCGGGGGCGAGCAGTACTTC. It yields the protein CASSPQVVGTSGGEQYF.

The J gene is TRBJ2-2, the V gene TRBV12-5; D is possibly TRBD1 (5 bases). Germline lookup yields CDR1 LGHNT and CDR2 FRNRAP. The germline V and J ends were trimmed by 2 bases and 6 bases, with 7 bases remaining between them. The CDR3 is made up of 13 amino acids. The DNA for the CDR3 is TGTGCTAGTGGTTTGTCAGGGTCCGGGGAGCTGTTTTTT. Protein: CASGLSGSGELFF.

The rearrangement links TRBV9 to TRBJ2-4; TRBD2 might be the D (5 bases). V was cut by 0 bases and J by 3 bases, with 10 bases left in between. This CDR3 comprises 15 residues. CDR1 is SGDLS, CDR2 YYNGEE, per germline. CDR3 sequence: CASSVGGWDKNIQYF. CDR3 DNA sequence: TGTGCCAGCAGCGTAGGAGGGTGGGACAAAAACATTCAGTACTTC.

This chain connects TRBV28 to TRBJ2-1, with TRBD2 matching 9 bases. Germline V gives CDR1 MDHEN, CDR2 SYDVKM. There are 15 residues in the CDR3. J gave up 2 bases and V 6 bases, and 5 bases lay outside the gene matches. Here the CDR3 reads CASRRLAATYNEQFF. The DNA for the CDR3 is TGTGCCAGCAGAAGACTAGCGGCAACCTACAATGAGCAGTTCTTC.

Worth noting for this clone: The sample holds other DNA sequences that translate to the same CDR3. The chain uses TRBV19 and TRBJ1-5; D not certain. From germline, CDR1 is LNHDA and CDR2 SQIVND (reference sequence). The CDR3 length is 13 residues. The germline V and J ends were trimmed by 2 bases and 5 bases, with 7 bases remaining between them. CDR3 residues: CASSITGDQPQHF. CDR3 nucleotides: TGTGCCAGTAGTATAACGGGAGATCAGCCCCAGCATTTT. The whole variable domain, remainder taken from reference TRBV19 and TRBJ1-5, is DGGITQSPKYLFRKEGQNVTLSCEQNLNHDAMYWYRQDPGQGLRLIYYSQIVNDFQKGDIAEGYSVSREKKESFPLTVTSAQKNPTAFYLCASSITGDQPQHFGDGTRLSIL.

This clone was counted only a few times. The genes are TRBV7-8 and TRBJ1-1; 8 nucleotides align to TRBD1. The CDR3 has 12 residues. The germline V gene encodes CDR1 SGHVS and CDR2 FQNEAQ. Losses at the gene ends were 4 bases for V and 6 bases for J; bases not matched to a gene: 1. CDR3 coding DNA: TGTGCCAGCAGCTCGGACAGGGCTGAAGCTTTCTTT. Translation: CASSSDRAEAFF.

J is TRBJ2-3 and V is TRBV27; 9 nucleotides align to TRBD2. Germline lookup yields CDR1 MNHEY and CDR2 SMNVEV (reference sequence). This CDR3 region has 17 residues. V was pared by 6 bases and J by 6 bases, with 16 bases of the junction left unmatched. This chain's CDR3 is CASSPVKASGVEDTQYF. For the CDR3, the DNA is TGTGCCAGCAGCCCCGTGAAGGCTAGCGGGGTCGAGGATACGCAGTATTTT.

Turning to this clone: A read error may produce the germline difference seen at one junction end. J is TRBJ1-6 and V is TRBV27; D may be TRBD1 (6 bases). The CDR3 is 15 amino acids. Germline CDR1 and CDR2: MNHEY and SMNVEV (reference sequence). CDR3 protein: CASSRQESSNSPLHF. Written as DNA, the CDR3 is TGTGCCAGCAGCCGACAGGAATCCTCTAATTCACCCCTCCACTTT.

The CDR3 DNA sequence: TGCGCCAGCAGCCAAGAGGGGGCCCCTACTACCTTC. Amino acids: CASSQEGAPTTF. The chain carries TRBV4-3 and TRBJ1-2; possibly TRBD1 for D (6 bases). The CDR3 is 12 residues long. Trimming left V 0 bases short and J 14 bases short, with 13 bases between. CDR1 is LGHNA, CDR2 YSLEER, per germline.

In DNA, the CDR3 is TGTGCCAGCAGCTTAGCTAGCGGGGGGTACCAAGAGACCCAGTACTTC. Translation: CASSLASGGYQETQYF. V and J are TRBV7-2 and TRBJ2-5, with 10 bases lining up with TRBD2. This CDR3 has 16 amino acids. After removal of 0 bases from V and 0 bases from J, the junction contained 1 base not matched to a gene. Germline V gene lookup returns CDR1 SGHTA and CDR2 FQGNSA.

The CDR3 loop reads CASSPRWRDEQYF. As DNA, the CDR3 is TGTGCCAGTAGCCCTCGGTGGAGGGACGAGCAGTACTTC. The V and J genes are TRBV19 and TRBJ2-7; D is possibly TRBD2 (6 bases). The germline V gene has CDR1 LNHDA and CDR2 SQIVND (reference sequence). V lost 6 bases and J 5 bases, leaving 14 bases between the germline ends. The CDR3 is 13 residues long.

CDR3 sequence reads: CASSSGITYGYTF. CDR3 in DNA: TGTGCCAGCAGCAGCGGTATAACGTATGGCTACACCTTC. V usage is TRBV5-5 and J usage is TRBJ1-2; D call uncertain. The CDR3 is 13 amino acids. Trimming stripped 4 bases from V and 5 bases from J, with 12 bases between. Germline V gene lookup returns CDR1 SGHKS and CDR2 YYEKEE (reference sequence).

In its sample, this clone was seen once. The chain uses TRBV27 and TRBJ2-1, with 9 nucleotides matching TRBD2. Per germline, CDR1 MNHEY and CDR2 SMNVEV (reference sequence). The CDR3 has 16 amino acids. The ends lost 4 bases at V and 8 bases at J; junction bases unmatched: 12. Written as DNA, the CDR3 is TGTGCCAGCAGTTGGCTTAGCGGGAGACCCGTCGATGAGCAGTTCTTC. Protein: CASSWLSGRPVDEQFF.

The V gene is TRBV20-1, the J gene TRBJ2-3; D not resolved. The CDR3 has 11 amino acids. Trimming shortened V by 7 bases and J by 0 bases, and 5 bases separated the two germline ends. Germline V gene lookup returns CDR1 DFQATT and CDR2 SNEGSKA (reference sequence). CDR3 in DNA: TGCAGTGTTTCGAGCACAGATACGCAGTATTTT. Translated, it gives CSVSSTDTQYF.

The CDR3 region is CATSRKTSGYNEQFF. As DNA, the CDR3 is TGTGCCACCAGCAGGAAGACTAGCGGGTACAATGAGCAGTTCTTC. The chain joins TRBV15 to TRBJ2-1; TRBD2 matches 10 bases. There are 15 residues in the CDR3. Per the germline V gene, CDR1 is LNHNV and CDR2 is YYDKDF (reference sequence). V lost 3 bases to trimming and J lost 4 bases; unmatched junction nucleotides: 3.

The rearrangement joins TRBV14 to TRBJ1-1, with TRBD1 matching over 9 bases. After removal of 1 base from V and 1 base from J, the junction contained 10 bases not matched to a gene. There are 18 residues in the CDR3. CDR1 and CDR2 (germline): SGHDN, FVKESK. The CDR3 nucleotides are TGTGCCAGCAGCCAAGCCTGGGACAGGGTAATGGCGAACACTGAAGCTTTCTTT. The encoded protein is CASSQAWDRVMANTEAFF.

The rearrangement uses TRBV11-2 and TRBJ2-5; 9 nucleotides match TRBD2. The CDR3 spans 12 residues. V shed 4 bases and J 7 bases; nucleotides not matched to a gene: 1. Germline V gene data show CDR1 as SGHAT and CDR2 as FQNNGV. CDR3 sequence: CASSSSGATQYF. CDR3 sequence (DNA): TGTGCCAGCAGCTCTAGCGGGGCGACCCAGTACTTC.

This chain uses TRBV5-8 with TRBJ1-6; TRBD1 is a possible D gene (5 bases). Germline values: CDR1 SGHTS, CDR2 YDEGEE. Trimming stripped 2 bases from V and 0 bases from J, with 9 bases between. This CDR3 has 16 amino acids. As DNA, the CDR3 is TGTGCCAGCAGCTTAGGGGCGAGCTCCTATAATTCACCCCTCCACTTT. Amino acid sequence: CASSLGASSYNSPLHF.